Listed here are 31 T cell receptor beta chains from one sample, sequenced in a study of T-cell reconstitution after alpha-beta-depleted transplantation in children. Unique molecular identifiers were incorporated into the prepared TCRbeta library. Using its own MiXCR run on the PCR reads, TCRdb lists one record per CDR3 protein. The data contain 700,000 or so distinct CDR3 sequences, around 13% of them singletons. Material: PBMCs, obtained before TCRalphabeta/CD19-depleted stem cell transplant. These receptor sequences come from a girl under 10 years old with congenital amegakaryocytic thrombocytopenia, due to receive a stem cell transplant.

This clonotype was seen at least ten times. The V call is TRBV24-1, the J call TRBJ2-1, with D possibly being TRBD1 (5 bases). The CDR3 is 13 amino acids. V dropped 0 bases and J dropped 9 bases, with 8 bases sitting between them. Per the germline V gene, CDR1 is KGHDR and CDR2 is SFDVKD. The CDR3 spells CATSDLSGFEQFF. CDR3 coding DNA: TGTGCCACCAGTGATTTGTCAGGGTTTGAGCAGTTCTTC.

This clonotype was detected ten times or more. The V gene is TRBV20-1, the J gene TRBJ1-5; TRBD1 aligns across 7 bases. Unmatched junction bases numbered 10, after V lost 3 bases and J lost 5 bases. Germline V CDR1 and CDR2: DFQATT, SNEGSKA (reference sequence). The CDR3 totals 15 residues. CDR3 sequence reads: CSASMDRQGDQPQHF. The CDR3 region has the DNA TGCAGTGCTAGTATGGATAGACAGGGTGATCAGCCCCAGCATTTT.

This clonotype was picked up many times. The V and J genes are TRBV5-1 and TRBJ2-1; D call uncertain. V was pared by 0 bases and J by 8 bases, with 6 bases between. The CDR3 extends over 12 amino acids. Germline V gives CDR1 SGHRS, CDR2 YFSETQ. The CDR3, as DNA: TGCGCCAGCAGCTTGGATATCCATGAGCAGTTCTTC. Amino acid sequence: CASSLDIHEQFF.

The V and J genes are TRBV7-9 and TRBJ2-7; no reliable D call. The germline V gene has CDR1 SEHNR and CDR2 FQNEAQ (reference sequence). This CDR3 contains 13 residues. With 3 bases removed from V and 9 bases from J, the gap between germline ends came to 15 bases. The CDR3 here is CASSFFPQRAQYF. CDR3 nucleotide sequence: TGTGCCAGCAGCTTTTTCCCCCAGCGCGCGCAGTACTTC.

This clonotype was observed a handful of times. The rearrangement joins TRBV6-1 to TRBJ1-3; unclear D gene. V lost 6 bases to trimming and J lost 0 bases, with 9 bases between them. CDR1 and CDR2 (germline): MNHNS, SASEGT. The CDR3 is made up of 14 amino acids. This CDR3 is CASSAARSGNTIYF. The CDR3 DNA reads as TGTGCCAGCAGCGCAGCCCGCTCTGGAAACACCATATATTTT.

With respect to this clonotype: A far larger clone lies a single base away; this is likely a read error. The rearrangement uses TRBV5-1 and TRBJ2-2; 8 bases are shared with TRBD1. This CDR3 has 11 residues. With 9 bases clipped from V and 5 bases from J, the junction kept 0 bases outside the gene matches. The germline V gene encodes CDR1 SGHRS and CDR2 YFSETQ. This chain's CDR3 is CANRGTGELFF. CDR3 DNA: TGCGCCAACAGGGGGACCGGGGAGCTGTTTTTT. The whole variable domain, remainder taken from reference TRBV5-1 and TRBJ2-2, is KAGVTQTPRYLIKTRGQQVTLSCSPISGHRSVSWYQQTPGQGLQFLFEYFSETQRNKGNFPGRFSGRQFSNSRSEMNVSTLELGDSALYLCANRGTGELFFGEGSRLTVL.

CDR3 amino acids: CASSQIPGTATYEQYF. The DNA for the CDR3 is TGTGCCAGCAGCCAAATACCCGGGACGGCTACCTACGAGCAGTACTTC. This chain joins TRBV3-1 and TRBJ2-7; D is perhaps TRBD1 or TRBD2 (5 bases each). This CDR3 is 16 amino acids long. CDR1 and CDR2 (germline): LGHDT, YNNKEL (reference sequence). The V gene lost 2 bases and the J gene lost 2 bases, with 16 bases spanning the gap.

This clonotype came up a few times. This sequence joins TRBV12-3 or TRBV12-4 and TRBJ2-7; D is possibly TRBD2 (5 bases). This CDR3 comprises 14 residues. V shed 6 bases and J shed 0 bases, with 12 bases lying between them. CDR3 sequence: CASRDPGSSYEQYF. DNA of the CDR3: TGTGCCAGCAGAGATCCGGGGTCCTCCTACGAGCAGTACTTC.

This clonotype was seen more than once but under ten times. V gene TRBV20-1 combines with J gene TRBJ2-4; D may be TRBD1 or TRBD2 (5 bases each). Germline lookup yields CDR1 DFQATT and CDR2 SNEGSKA (reference sequence). V lost 0 bases and J lost 1, with 10 bases in between. This CDR3 is built from 15 residues. The DNA for the CDR3 is TGCAGTGCTAGAGATTGGGGCGGGGCCAAAAACATTCAGTACTTC. Protein product: CSARDWGGAKNIQYF.

The rearrangement links TRBV15 to TRBJ2-2; 8 nucleotides align to TRBD1. Germline V gives CDR1 LNHNV, CDR2 YYDKDF (reference sequence). CDR3 length: 16 residues. V was pared by 5 bases and J by 5 bases, with 10 bases of the junction left unmatched. Written as DNA, the CDR3 is TGTGCCACCAGCCAAGAAAGCAGGGGGCTGACCGGGGAGCTGTTTTTT. Its translation: CATSQESRGLTGELFF. Filled out from reference TRBV15 and TRBJ2-2, the complete variable domain reads DAMVIQNPRYQVTQFGKPVTLSCSQTLNHNVMYWYQQKSSQAPKLLFHYYDKDFNNEADTPDNFQSRRPNTSFCFLDIRSPGLGDTAMYLCATSQESRGLTGELFFGEGSRLTVL.

This clonotype was seen at least ten times. V gene TRBV6-1 combines with J gene TRBJ1-5; 9 positions agree with TRBD1. The CDR3 is made up of 15 amino acids. Germline CDR1 reads MNHNS; CDR2 reads SASEGT. V lost 5 bases to trimming and J lost 6 bases; unmatched junction nucleotides: 8. In DNA form, the CDR3 reads TGTGCCAGCAGTCAGGGACAGGGAGGTCTTCAGCCCCAGCATTTT. This codes for CASSQGQGGLQPQHF.

The chain recombines TRBV5-1 with TRBJ2-2; TRBD1 is a possible D gene (6 bases). Germline CDR1 and CDR2: SGHRS and YFSETQ. The V gene lost 4 bases and the J gene lost 1 base, with 17 bases spanning the gap. This CDR3 spans 17 amino acids. The CDR3 DNA is TGCGCCAGCAGCGGTGGGGGCTGGACAGTGAACACCGGGGAGCTGTTTTTT. It codes for CASSGGGWTVNTGELFF.

At least ten counts were recorded for this clonotype. The chain uses TRBV5-1 and TRBJ2-1; TRBD2 matches at 8 bases. Losses at the gene ends were 4 bases for V and 6 bases for J; bases not matched to a gene: 6. Germline CDR1 SGHRS, CDR2 YFSETQ. The CDR3 sequence is 14 residues long. As DNA, the CDR3 is TGCGCCAGCAGCCCGGGAGGGCGGATCAATGAGCAGTTCTTC. Translating it yields CASSPGGRINEQFF.

This clonotype showed up just a few times. This rearrangement joins TRBV20-1 to TRBJ2-7, with a tentative D call TRBD1 (6 bases). Germline-derived CDR1 and CDR2 are DFQATT and SNEGSKA (reference sequence). The V gene lost 3 bases and the J gene lost 5 bases, with 14 bases spanning the gap. The CDR3 totals 13 residues. Here the CDR3 reads CSASDRMGNEQYF. DNA for the CDR3: TGCAGTGCTAGCGACAGGATGGGGAACGAGCAGTACTTC.

This clonotype has at least ten counts. This chain joins TRBV15 and TRBJ2-3; no definite D call. The CDR3 consists of 13 residues. The ends were cut back, 1 base at V and 6 bases at J, with 8 bases in the middle. The germline CDR1 and CDR2 sequences are LNHNV and YYDKDF (reference sequence). CDR3 coding DNA: TGTGCCACCAGCAGAGGACCTTCGGATACGCAGTATTTT. Protein sequence: CATSRGPSDTQYF.

This clonotype was detected ten times or more. This chain joins TRBV29-1 and TRBJ2-5; D uncertain. Trimming pared 7 bases from V and 5 bases from J, leaving 11 bases between. The CDR3 runs 11 residues. Germline lookup yields CDR1 SQVTM and CDR2 ANQGSEA. The CDR3 DNA is TGCAGCGCCCTCGAGGTCGAGACCCAGTACTTC. It codes for CSALEVETQYF.

This clonotype showed up many times. The V call is TRBV20-1, the J call TRBJ1-5; D gene uncertain. This CDR3 region has 14 residues. V shed 3 bases and J shed 1 base, with 10 bases lying between them. The V gene's germline CDR1 is DFQATT and CDR2 SNEGSKA (reference sequence). CDR3 amino acids: CSASRRVSNQPQHF. Written as DNA, the CDR3 is TGCAGTGCTAGTAGACGCGTCAGCAATCAGCCCCAGCATTTT.

This clonotype was observed a few times. V gene TRBV14 combines with J gene TRBJ2-1; D ambiguous. Looked up from germline, CDR1 is SGHDN and CDR2 is FVKESK. V lost 4 bases and J lost 5, with 12 bases in between. The CDR3 runs 14 residues. The CDR3 DNA sequence: TGTGCCAGCAGCCCCGTCCTAACCAACAATGAGCAGTTCTTC. Translating it yields CASSPVLTNNEQFF. The complete variable domain, with remaining parts taken from reference TRBV14 and TRBJ2-1, reads EAGVTQFPSHSVIEKGQTVTLRCDPISGHDNLYWYRRVMGKEIKFLLHFVKESKQDESGMPNNRFLAERTGGTYSTLKVQPAELEDSGVYFCASSPVLTNNEQFFGPGTRLTVL.

V is TRBV20-1 and J is TRBJ2-2; D remains ambiguous. The germline V gene encodes CDR1 DFQATT and CDR2 SNEGSKA (reference sequence). V lost 5 bases to trimming and J lost 6 bases, with 19 bases between them. The CDR3 is 15 amino acids. The CDR3 spells CSASSASIWAGELFF. The CDR3 bases are TGCAGTGCTTCCAGCGCCTCTATTTGGGCCGGGGAGCTGTTTTTT.

This clonotype has just a few counts. V and J are TRBV30 and TRBJ2-7, with D perhaps TRBD1 or TRBD2 (5 bases each). The V and J ends lost 2 bases and 1 base respectively, with 12 bases between them. CDR1 GTSNPN and CDR2 SVGIG come from the germline V gene (reference sequence). The CDR3 is 14 residues long. The CDR3 sequence is CAWSSGTLSYEQYF. The CDR3 DNA follows: TGTGCCTGGAGTTCAGGGACCTTGTCCTACGAGCAGTACTTC.

This clonotype was observed at least ten times. V and J are TRBV12-5 and TRBJ2-1; TRBD2 matches 9 bases. This CDR3 has 16 residues. Trimming removed 4 bases from V and 5 bases from J; junction bases left unmatched: 9. The V gene's germline CDR1 is LGHNT and CDR2 FRNRAP. Here the CDR3 DNA reads TGTGCTAGTGGTTCGGTCCAGGCTAGCGGGGACAATGAGCAGTTCTTC. This encodes CASGSVQASGDNEQFF.

This clonotype was seen at least ten times. The chain has TRBV11-2 and TRBJ2-1; 7 nucleotides agree with TRBD2. The CDR3 spans 14 residues. Germline V CDR1 and CDR2: SGHAT, FQNNGV. The ends lost 8 bases at V and 8 bases at J; junction bases unmatched: 12. CDR3 nucleotide sequence: TGTGCCAGCCGTAGGGCGGGAGATGTCCATGAGCAGTTCTTC. Translation: CASRRAGDVHEQFF.

This clonotype was picked up a small number of times. One end of the junction is discordant with germline, which a read error may explain. V gene TRBV20-1 combines with J gene TRBJ2-1, with a possible D match to TRBD2 (6 bases). Germline CDR1 reads DFQATT; CDR2 reads SNEGSKA (reference sequence). The CDR3 is 18 amino acids. In nucleotides, the CDR3 is TGCTGTGCTAGAGCCACCGGGACTCACTCCGTTCACAAGAATGAGCAGTTCTTC. It yields the protein CCARATGTHSVHKNEQFF.

This clonotype has ten or more counts. The V call is TRBV20-1, the J call TRBJ2-7; D unclear. Germline V gives CDR1 DFQATT, CDR2 SNEGSKA (reference sequence). CDR3 length equals 11 residues. Trimming stripped 4 bases from V and 7 bases from J, with 11 bases between. The CDR3 loop is CSANWVREQYF. The CDR3 DNA sequence: TGCAGTGCTAACTGGGTACGAGAGCAGTACTTC.

This clonotype was found a few times. The chain is built from TRBV11-2 and TRBJ2-5, with TRBD2 matching over 14 bases. The CDR3 extends over 16 amino acids. Germline V lookup: CDR1 SGHAT, CDR2 FQNNGV. Trimming took 4 bases from V and 6 from J; bases not matched to a gene: 7. This chain's CDR3 is CASSSETSGRAKTQYF. DNA for the CDR3: TGTGCCAGCAGCTCCGAGACTAGCGGGAGGGCGAAGACCCAGTACTTC.

The chain carries TRBV19 and TRBJ2-4; perhaps TRBD2 as D (6 bases). Deletions cut 7 bases from V and 9 bases from J, with 10 bases between. Germline V gives CDR1 LNHDA, CDR2 SQIVND (reference sequence). The CDR3 totals 11 residues. The CDR3 DNA reads as TGTGCCAGTATTGGAGGGGTCATTCAGTACTTC. It encodes CASIGGVIQYF.

This chain links TRBV20-1 with TRBJ2-1; 8 positions agree with TRBD2. The CDR3 contains 17 residues. Germline V gene sequence: CDR1 DFQATT, CDR2 SNEGSKA (reference sequence). The V and J ends lost 6 bases and 0 bases, in that order; junction bases with no gene match: 13. CDR3 bases: TGCAGTGCGACCTCCATCCCGACTAGCGTCTCCTACAATGAGCAGTTCTTC. It specifies CSATSIPTSVSYNEQFF.

V is TRBV24-1 and J is TRBJ2-2, with D perhaps given as TRBD1 or TRBD2 (5 bases each). CDR1 and CDR2 from the germline V gene are KGHDR and SFDVKD. The CDR3 consists of 20 residues. The V end lost 5 bases, the J end lost 7 bases, and 31 bases lay between the germline ends. CDR3 protein: CATSGLRTGRTHNEVGELFF. As DNA, the CDR3 is TGTGCCACCAGTGGACTACGAACGGGACGGACTCACAATGAAGTCGGGGAGCTGTTTTTT.

This clonotype was detected ten times or more. The chain has TRBV5-1 and TRBJ2-1; 7 bases are shared with TRBD2. J gave up 6 bases and V 0 bases, and 12 bases lay outside the gene matches. Germline V lookup: CDR1 SGHRS, CDR2 YFSETQ. This CDR3 has 17 residues. The DNA for the CDR3 is TGCGCCAGCAGCTTGGACAGGCCGGGACTACTCTTCAATGAGCAGTTCTTC. Amino acid sequence: CASSLDRPGLLFNEQFF.

V usage is TRBV2 and J usage is TRBJ1-1; 7 nucleotides align to TRBD1. The CDR3 sequence is 15 residues long. The germline CDR1 and CDR2 sequences are SNHLY and FYNNEI. V dropped 5 bases and J dropped 5; count of bases not matched to a gene: 11. CDR3 DNA: TGTGCCAGCAGTTTTAGGACAGGTTCGAGGACTGAAGCTTTCTTT. It is translated as CASSFRTGSRTEAFF.

In its sample, this clonotype was seen many times. The chain is built from TRBV10-3 and TRBJ1-5; D perhaps matches TRBD1 (6 bases). Germline loops: CDR1 ENHRY, CDR2 SYGVKD. The V gene lost 0 bases and the J gene lost 4 bases, with 16 bases spanning the gap. The CDR3 covers 17 residues. This CDR3 reads CAISESQGSGGNQPQHF. In nucleotides, the CDR3 is TGTGCCATCAGTGAGTCACAGGGATCGGGGGGTAATCAGCCCCAGCATTTT.